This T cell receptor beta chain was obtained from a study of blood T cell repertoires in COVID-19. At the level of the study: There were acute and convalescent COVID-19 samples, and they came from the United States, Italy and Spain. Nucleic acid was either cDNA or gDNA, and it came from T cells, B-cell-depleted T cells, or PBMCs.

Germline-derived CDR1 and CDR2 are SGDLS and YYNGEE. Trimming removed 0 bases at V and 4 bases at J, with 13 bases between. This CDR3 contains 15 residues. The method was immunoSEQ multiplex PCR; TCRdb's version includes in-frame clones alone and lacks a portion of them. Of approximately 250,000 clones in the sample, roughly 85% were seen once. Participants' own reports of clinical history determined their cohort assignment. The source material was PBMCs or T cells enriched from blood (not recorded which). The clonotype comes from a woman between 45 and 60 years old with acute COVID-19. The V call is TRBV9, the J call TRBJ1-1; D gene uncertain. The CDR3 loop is CASSVGSEPVTEAFF. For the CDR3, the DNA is TGTGCCAGCAGCGTAGGTAGTGAGCCGGTCACTGAAGCTTTCTTT.